What follows is one TCR beta chain and its context. The entry originates in a study of T cell changes during pregnancy in multiple sclerosis. Germline CDR1 SGHDN, CDR2 FVKESK. V lost 4 bases, J lost 3 bases, and 11 bases lay in between. The CDR3 has 14 residues. Produced via immunoSEQ multiplex PCR; TCRdb's table is partial and in-frame only. The sample holds roughly 84,000 clones, 90% to 95% seen once. The source material was peripheral blood, sampled in the third trimester of pregnancy. V gene TRBV14 combines with J gene TRBJ2-3; D not resolved. The receptor was isolated from a female donor in good health, enrolled as a control in a pregnancy study. Here the CDR3 reads CASSPLLSTDTQYF. DNA of the CDR3: TGTGCCAGCAGCCCCCTACTTTCTACAGATACGCAGTATTTT.